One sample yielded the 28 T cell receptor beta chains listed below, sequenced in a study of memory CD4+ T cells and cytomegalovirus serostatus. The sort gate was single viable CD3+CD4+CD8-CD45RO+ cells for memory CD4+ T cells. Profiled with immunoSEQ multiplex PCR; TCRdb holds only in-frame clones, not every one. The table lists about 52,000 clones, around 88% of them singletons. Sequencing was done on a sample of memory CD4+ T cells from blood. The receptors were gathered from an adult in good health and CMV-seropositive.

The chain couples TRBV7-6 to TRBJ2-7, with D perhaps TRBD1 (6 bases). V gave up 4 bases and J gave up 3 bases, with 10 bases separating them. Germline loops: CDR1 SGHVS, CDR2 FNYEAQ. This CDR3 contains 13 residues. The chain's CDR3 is CASSSRQDYEQYF. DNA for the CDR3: TGTGCCAGCAGCTCAAGACAGGACTACGAGCAGTACTTC.

In DNA, the CDR3 is TGCGCCAGCAGCCTCGCCCCGCAGGGGGGGAACACTGAAGCTTTCTTT. It codes for CASSLAPQGGNTEAFF. The chain recombines TRBV4-3 with TRBJ1-1; 7 positions agree with TRBD1. CDR1 is LGHNA and CDR2 is YSLEER in the germline V gene. CDR3 length equals 16 residues. The junction had 9 bases not matched to a gene; V was cut back by 4 bases and J by 1 base.

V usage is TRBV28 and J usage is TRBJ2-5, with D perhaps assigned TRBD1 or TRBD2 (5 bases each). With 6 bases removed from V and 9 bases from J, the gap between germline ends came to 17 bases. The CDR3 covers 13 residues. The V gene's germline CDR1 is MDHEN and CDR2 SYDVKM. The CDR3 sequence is CASRATGLGAQYF. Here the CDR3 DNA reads TGTGCCAGCAGAGCCACGGGGCTGGGGGCCCAGTACTTC.

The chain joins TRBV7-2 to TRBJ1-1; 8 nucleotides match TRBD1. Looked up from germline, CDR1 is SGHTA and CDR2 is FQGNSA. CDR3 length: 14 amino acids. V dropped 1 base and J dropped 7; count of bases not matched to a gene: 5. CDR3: CASSLGTGFDEAFF. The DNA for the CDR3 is TGTGCCAGCAGCTTAGGGACAGGGTTTGATGAAGCTTTCTTT.

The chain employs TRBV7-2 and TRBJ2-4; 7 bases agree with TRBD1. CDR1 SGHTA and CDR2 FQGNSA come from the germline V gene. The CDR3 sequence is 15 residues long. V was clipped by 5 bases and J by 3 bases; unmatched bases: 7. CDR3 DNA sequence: TGTGCCAGCAGCGGAAGGGGGCGAGACAAAAACATTCAGTACTTC. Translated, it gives CASSGRGRDKNIQYF. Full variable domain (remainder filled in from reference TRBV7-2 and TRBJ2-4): GAGVSQSPSNKVTEKGKDVELRCDPISGHTALYWYRQSLGQGLEFLIYFQGNSAPDKSGLPSDRFSAERTGGSVSTLTIQRTQQEDSAVYLCASSGRGRDKNIQYFGAGTRLSVL.

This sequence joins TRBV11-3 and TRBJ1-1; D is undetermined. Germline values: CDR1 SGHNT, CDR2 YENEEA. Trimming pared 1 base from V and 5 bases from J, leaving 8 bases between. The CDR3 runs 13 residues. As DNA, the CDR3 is TGTGCCAGCAGCTTAGTAGCAGGAACTGAAGCTTTCTTT. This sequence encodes CASSLVAGTEAFF.

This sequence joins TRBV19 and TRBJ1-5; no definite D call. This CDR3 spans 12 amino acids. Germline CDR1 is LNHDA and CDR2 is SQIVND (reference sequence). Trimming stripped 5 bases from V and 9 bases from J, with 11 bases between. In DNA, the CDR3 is TGTGCCAGTAGTCCCCGGGCAGGGCCCCAGCATTTT. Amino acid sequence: CASSPRAGPQHF.

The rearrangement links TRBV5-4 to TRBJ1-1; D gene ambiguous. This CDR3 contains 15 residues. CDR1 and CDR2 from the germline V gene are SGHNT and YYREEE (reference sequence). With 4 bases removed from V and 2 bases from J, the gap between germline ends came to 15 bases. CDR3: CASSPLGDLNTEAFF. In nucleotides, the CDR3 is TGTGCCAGCAGCCCCTTGGGCGATCTAAACACTGAAGCTTTCTTT.

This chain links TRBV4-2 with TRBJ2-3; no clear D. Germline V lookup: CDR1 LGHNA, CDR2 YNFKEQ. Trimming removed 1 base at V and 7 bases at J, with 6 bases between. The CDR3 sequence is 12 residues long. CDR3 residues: CASSQVLNTQYF. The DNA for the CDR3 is TGTGCCAGCAGCCAAGTTCTAAATACGCAGTATTTT.

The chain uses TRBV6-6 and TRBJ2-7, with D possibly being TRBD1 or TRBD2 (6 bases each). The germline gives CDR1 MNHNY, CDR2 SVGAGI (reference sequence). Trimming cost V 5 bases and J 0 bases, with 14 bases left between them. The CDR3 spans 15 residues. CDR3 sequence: CASSDGGRASYEQYF. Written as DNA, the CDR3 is TGTGCCAGCAGTGACGGGGGCCGAGCCTCCTACGAGCAGTACTTC.

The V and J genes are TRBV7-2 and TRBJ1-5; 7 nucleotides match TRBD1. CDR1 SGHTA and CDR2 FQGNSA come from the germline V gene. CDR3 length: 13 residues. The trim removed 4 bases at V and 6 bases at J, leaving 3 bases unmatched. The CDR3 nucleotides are TGTGCCAGCAGCTCCCGGGACAGTCAGCCCCAGCATTTT. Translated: CASSSRDSQPQHF.

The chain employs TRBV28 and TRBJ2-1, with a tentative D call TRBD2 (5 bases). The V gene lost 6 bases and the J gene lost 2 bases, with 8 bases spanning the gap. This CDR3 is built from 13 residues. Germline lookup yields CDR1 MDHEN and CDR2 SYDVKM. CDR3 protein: CASSGGPYNEQFF. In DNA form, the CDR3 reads TGTGCCAGCAGCGGAGGCCCCTACAATGAGCAGTTCTTC.

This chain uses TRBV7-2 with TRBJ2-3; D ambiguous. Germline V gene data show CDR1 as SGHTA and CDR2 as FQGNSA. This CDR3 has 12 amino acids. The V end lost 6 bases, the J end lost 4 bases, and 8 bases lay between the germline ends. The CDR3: CASSSGPDTQYF. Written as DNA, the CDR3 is TGTGCCAGCAGTTCCGGACCAGATACGCAGTATTTT.

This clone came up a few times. The CDR3 coding sequence is TGTGCCAGCAGTTGGGACAGGGGATCAGGGACCCAGTACTTC. This encodes CASSWDRGSGTQYF. The gene calls are TRBV6-5 and TRBJ2-5; 10 nucleotides align to TRBD1. The CDR3 is 14 amino acids. Trimming removed 4 bases from V and 7 bases from J; junction bases left unmatched: 6. The germline gives CDR1 MNHEY, CDR2 SVGAGI.

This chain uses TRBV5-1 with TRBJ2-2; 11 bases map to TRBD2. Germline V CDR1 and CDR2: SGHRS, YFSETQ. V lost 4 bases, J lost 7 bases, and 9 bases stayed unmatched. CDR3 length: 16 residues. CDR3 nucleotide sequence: TGCGCCAGCAGCCCCGTAGCGGGAGGGCCGGGCGGGGAGCTGTTTTTT. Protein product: CASSPVAGGPGGELFF.

The CDR3: CAISWDNEQFF. In DNA form, the CDR3 reads TGTGCCATCAGCTGGGACAATGAGCAGTTCTTC. The rearrangement uses TRBV10-3 and TRBJ2-1; no clear D. With 6 bases removed from V and 5 bases from J, the gap between germline ends came to 5 bases. Germline CDR1 ENHRY, CDR2 SYGVKD. The CDR3 runs to 11 residues.

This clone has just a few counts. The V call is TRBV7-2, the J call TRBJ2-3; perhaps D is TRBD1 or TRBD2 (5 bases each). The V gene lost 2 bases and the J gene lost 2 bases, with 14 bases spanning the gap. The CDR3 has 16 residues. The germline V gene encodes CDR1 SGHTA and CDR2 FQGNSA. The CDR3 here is CASSLTGRTPTDTQYF. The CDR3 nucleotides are TGTGCCAGCAGCTTAACGGGACGGACTCCCACAGATACGCAGTATTTT. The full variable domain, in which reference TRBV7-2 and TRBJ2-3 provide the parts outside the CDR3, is GAGVSQSPSNKVTEKGKDVELRCDPISGHTALYWYRQSLGQGLEFLIYFQGNSAPDKSGLPSDRFSAERTGGSVSTLTIQRTQQEDSAVYLCASSLTGRTPTDTQYFGPGTRLTVL.

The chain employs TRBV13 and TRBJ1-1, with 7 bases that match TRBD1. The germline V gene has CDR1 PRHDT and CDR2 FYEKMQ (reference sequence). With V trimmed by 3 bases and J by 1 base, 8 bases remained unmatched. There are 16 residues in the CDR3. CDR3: CASSFLQGNKNTEAFF. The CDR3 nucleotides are TGTGCCAGCAGCTTTTTACAGGGGAATAAGAACACTGAAGCTTTCTTT.

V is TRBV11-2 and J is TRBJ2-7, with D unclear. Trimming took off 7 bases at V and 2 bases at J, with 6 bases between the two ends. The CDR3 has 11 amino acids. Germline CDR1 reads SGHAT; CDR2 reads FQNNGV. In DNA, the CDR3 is TGTGCCAGCACGAACACCTACGAGCAGTACTTC. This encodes CASTNTYEQYF.

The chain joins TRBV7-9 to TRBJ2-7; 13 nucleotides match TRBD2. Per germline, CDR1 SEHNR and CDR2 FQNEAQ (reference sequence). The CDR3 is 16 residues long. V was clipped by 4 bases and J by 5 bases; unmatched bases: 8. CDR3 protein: CASSSTWTSGSHEQYF. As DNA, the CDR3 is TGTGCCAGCAGCTCCACCTGGACTAGCGGGAGTCACGAGCAGTACTTC.

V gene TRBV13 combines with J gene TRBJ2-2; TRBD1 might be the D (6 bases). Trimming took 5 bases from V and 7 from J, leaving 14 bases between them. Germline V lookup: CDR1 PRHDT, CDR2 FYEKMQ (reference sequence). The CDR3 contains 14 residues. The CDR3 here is CASSVLGASGELFF. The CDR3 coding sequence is TGTGCCAGCAGCGTGCTGGGGGCGAGCGGGGAGCTGTTTTTT.

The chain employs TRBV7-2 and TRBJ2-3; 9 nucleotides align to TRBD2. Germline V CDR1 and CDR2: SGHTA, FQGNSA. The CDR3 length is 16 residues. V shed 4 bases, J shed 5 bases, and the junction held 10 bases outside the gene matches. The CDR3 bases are TGTGCCAGCAGCTCTTTAGGGCTAGCGGGATTAGATACGCAGTATTTT. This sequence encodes CASSSLGLAGLDTQYF.

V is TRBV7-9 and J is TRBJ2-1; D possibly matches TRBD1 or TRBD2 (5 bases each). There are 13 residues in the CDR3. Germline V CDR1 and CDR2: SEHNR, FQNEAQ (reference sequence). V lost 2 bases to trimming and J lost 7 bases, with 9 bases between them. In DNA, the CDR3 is TGTGCCAGCAGCTTACCGGGGCGGAATGAGCAGTTCTTC. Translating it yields CASSLPGRNEQFF.

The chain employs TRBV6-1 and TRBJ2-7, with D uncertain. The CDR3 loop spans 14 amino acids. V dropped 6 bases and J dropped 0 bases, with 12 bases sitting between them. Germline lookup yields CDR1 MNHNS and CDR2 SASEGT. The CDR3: CASSLTRSSYEQYF. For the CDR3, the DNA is TGTGCCAGCAGCCTCACCCGTTCCTCCTACGAGCAGTACTTC.

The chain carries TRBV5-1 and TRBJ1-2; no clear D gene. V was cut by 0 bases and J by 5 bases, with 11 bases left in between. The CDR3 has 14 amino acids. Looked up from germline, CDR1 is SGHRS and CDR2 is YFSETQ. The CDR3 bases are TGCGCCAGCAGCTTGGCCAAGGAGGAGTATGGCTACACCTTC. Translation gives CASSLAKEEYGYTF.

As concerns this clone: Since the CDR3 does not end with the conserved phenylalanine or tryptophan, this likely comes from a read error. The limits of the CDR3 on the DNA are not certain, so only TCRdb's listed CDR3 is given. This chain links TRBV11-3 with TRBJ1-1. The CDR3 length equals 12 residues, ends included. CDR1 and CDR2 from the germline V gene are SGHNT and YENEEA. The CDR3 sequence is CASRNMGPYPHS.

CDR3 sequence: CASRLSGGAYNEQFF. DNA of the CDR3: TGTGCCAGCAGACTGAGCGGGGGGGCCTACAATGAGCAGTTCTTC. The chain couples TRBV6-5 to TRBJ2-1; 10 positions match TRBD2. This CDR3 is built from 15 residues. The junction had 4 bases not matched to a gene; V was cut back by 6 bases and J by 2 bases. Germline V lookup: CDR1 MNHEY, CDR2 SVGAGI.

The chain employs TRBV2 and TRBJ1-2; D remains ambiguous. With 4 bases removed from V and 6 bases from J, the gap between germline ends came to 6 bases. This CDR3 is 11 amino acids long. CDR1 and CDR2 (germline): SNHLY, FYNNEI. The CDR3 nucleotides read TGTGCCAGCAGTGGCCCAGATGGCTACACCTTC. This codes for CASSGPDGYTF.